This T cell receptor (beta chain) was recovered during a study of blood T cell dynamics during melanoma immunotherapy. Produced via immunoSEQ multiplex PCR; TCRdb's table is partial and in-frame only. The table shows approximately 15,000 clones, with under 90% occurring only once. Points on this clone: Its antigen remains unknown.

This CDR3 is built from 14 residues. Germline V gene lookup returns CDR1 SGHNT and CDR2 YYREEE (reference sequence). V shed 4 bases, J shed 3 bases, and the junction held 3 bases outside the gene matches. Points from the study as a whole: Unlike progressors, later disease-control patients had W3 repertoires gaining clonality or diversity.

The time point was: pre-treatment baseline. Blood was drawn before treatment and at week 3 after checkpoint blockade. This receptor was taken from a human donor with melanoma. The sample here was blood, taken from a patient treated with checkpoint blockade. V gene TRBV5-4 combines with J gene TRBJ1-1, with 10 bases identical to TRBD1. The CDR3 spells CASSRQGAYTEAFF. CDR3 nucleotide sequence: TGTGCCAGCAGCCGACAGGGGGCATACACTGAAGCTTTCTTT.